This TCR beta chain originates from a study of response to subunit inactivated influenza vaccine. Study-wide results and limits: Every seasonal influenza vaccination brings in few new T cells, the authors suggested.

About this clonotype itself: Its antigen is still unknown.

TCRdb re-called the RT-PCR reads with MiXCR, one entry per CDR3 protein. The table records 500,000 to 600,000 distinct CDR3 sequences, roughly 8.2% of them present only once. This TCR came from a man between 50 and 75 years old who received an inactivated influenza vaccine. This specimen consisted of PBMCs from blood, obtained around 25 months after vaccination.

In DNA, the CDR3 is TGCGCCAGCAGCATACATGGGGACACCTCCTACGAGCAGTACTTC. It yields the protein CASSIHGDTSYEQYF. The chain couples TRBV5-1 to TRBJ2-7; a weak D match, TRBD1 (6 bases). V was trimmed by 4 bases and J by 0 bases, leaving 14 bases between them. The CDR3 is made up of 15 amino acids. Germline V gene data show CDR1 as SGHRS and CDR2 as YFSETQ. Filled out from reference TRBV5-1 and TRBJ2-7, the complete variable domain reads KAGVTQTPRYLIKTRGQQVTLSCSPISGHRSVSWYQQTPGQGLQFLFEYFSETQRNKGNFPGRFSGRQFSNSRSEMNVSTLELGDSALYLCASSIHGDTSYEQYFGPGTRLTVT.